A single sample gave rise to the 20 T cell receptor beta chains below, sequenced in a study of blood T cell repertoires in COVID-19 (dated by TCRdb to 2018 to 2021). The library came from the immunoSEQ multiplex PCR assay. TCRdb re-hosts the immuneACCESS table, in-frame sequences only. Its copies lack some clones; in the studies checked, an unresolved V gene accounts for under half of them, and the cause for the rest is not known. The sample data list about 670,000 clones, and approximately 90% of these were observed just once. The ten largest clones take up roughly 0.25% of the sample. The sequencing sample was made of peripheral blood. These receptors were taken from a young woman with acute or convalescent COVID-19.

This clone showed up just a few times. V gene TRBV5-1 combines with J gene TRBJ2-5, with D possibly TRBD2 on 6 matching bases. V shed 4 bases and J shed 5 bases, with 18 bases lying between them. Germline-derived CDR1 and CDR2 are SGHRS and YFSETQ. The CDR3 has 15 amino acids. CDR3 bases: TGCGCCAGCAGCCTTGGGACGGGGGTCTGGGAGACCCAGTACTTC. This translates into CASSLGTGVWETQYF.

The chain uses TRBV25-1 and TRBJ2-1, with D possibly TRBD2 on 7 matching bases. Germline V lookup: CDR1 MGHDK, CDR2 SYGVNS. CDR3 size: 17 residues. V shed 6 bases and J shed 4 bases, with 22 bases lying between them. The CDR3 here is CASRTRGEDSLYNEQFF. The DNA of the CDR3 is TGTGCCAGCAGGACCCGGGGGGAGGACAGCCTATACAATGAGCAGTTCTTC.

This clone showed up just once. The chain is built from TRBV7-3 and TRBJ2-1; D possibly corresponds to TRBD1 (6 bases). Germline CDR1 reads SGHTA; CDR2 reads FQGTGA. The CDR3 sequence is 16 residues long. The germline V and J ends were trimmed by 1 base and 0 bases, with 10 bases remaining between them. The CDR3 loop reads CASSLRGPSSYNEQFF. CDR3 DNA: TGTGCCAGCAGCTTAAGGGGGCCCAGCTCCTACAATGAGCAGTTCTTC.

The CDR3 loop is CASSLVGASVGGYTF. The CDR3 nucleotides are TGCGCCAGCAGCTTGGTGGGGGCAAGCGTGGGTGGCTACACCTTC. The chain recombines TRBV5-1 with TRBJ1-2, with D possibly TRBD1 on 6 matching bases. V was pared by 0 bases and J by 7 bases, with 16 bases between. Per germline, CDR1 SGHRS and CDR2 YFSETQ. The CDR3 has 15 amino acids. Filled out from reference TRBV5-1 and TRBJ1-2, the complete variable domain reads KAGVTQTPRYLIKTRGQQVTLSCSPISGHRSVSWYQQTPGQGLQFLFEYFSETQRNKGNFPGRFSGRQFSNSRSEMNVSTLELGDSALYLCASSLVGASVGGYTFGSGTRLTVV.

The rearrangement uses TRBV30 and TRBJ1-5, with 9 bases lining up with TRBD1. The J segment lost 5 bases and the V segment lost 4 bases, leaving 9 bases of the junction unmatched. The CDR3 has 15 amino acids. Per germline, CDR1 GTSNPN and CDR2 SVGIG (reference sequence). The CDR3 here is CAWNPTGGEDQPQHF. The CDR3 coding sequence is TGTGCCTGGAACCCGACAGGGGGAGAGGATCAGCCCCAGCATTTT.

Regarding this clone: Other DNA sequences in this specimen translate into the identical CDR3. This sequence joins TRBV6-5 and TRBJ1-1, with TRBD1 as a possible D gene (5 bases). Germline CDR1 is MNHEY and CDR2 is SVGAGI. With 0 bases removed from V and 4 bases from J, the gap between germline ends came to 9 bases. This CDR3 has 14 residues. The CDR3 loop reads CASSYSGGGTEAFF. The CDR3 region has the DNA TGTGCCAGCAGTTACTCGGGGGGGGGCACTGAAGCTTTCTTT.

This chain links TRBV5-4 with TRBJ2-2; TRBD1 matches at 11 bases. The CDR3 covers 16 residues. V dropped 0 bases and J dropped 6; count of bases not matched to a gene: 4. CDR1 is SGHNT and CDR2 is YYREEE in the germline V gene (reference sequence). DNA for the CDR3: TGTGCCAGCAGCTTGGGGGACAGGGGGAGGGCCGGGGAGCTGTTTTTT. This translates into CASSLGDRGRAGELFF. The full variable domain, its missing parts supplied by reference TRBV5-4 and TRBJ2-2, is ETGVTQSPTHLIKTRGQQVTLRCSSQSGHNTVSWYQQALGQGPQFIFQYYREEENGRGNFPPRFSGLQFPNYSSELNVNALELDDSALYLCASSLGDRGRAGELFFGEGSRLTVL.

This clone appeared once. The chain combines TRBV6-2 or TRBV6-3 with TRBJ1-2; 7 nucleotides line up with TRBD1. V lost 2 bases and J lost 3; bases outside the gene matches: 9. Germline values: CDR1 MNHEY, CDR2 SVGEGT. The CDR3 is 16 residues long. DNA of the CDR3: TGTGCCAGCAGTTACCGTCCGACAGGGTCCTACTATGGCTACACCTTC. Encoded protein: CASSYRPTGSYYGYTF.

V is TRBV27 and J is TRBJ2-7; D is perhaps TRBD1 (6 bases). There are 14 residues in the CDR3. Germline V gene sequence: CDR1 MNHEY, CDR2 SMNVEV (reference sequence). V was shortened by 4 bases and J by 3 bases, with 13 bases between the two germline ends. The CDR3 nucleotides read TGTGCCAGCAGTTCCCCCGGACAGAGCTACGAGCAGTACTTC. As protein: CASSSPGQSYEQYF.

The chain uses TRBV5-1 and TRBJ2-5, with a weak D call TRBD1 (6 bases). Trimming pared 2 bases from V and 3 bases from J, leaving 14 bases between. The germline gives CDR1 SGHRS, CDR2 YFSETQ. The CDR3 sequence is 15 residues long. CDR3 sequence reads: CASSFTGNSEETQYF. CDR3 nucleotides: TGCGCCAGCAGCTTTACAGGGAATTCGGAAGAGACCCAGTACTTC.

The rearrangement links TRBV11-2 to TRBJ1-1, with D tentatively TRBD1 (5 bases). The CDR3 length is 14 residues. Trimming removed 7 bases from V and 2 bases from J, with 14 bases in between. Germline assignment: CDR1 SGHAT and CDR2 FQNNGV. This CDR3 reads CASIAGLVNTEAFF. In DNA form, the CDR3 reads TGTGCCAGCATCGCAGGGTTGGTAAACACTGAAGCTTTCTTT.

The genes are TRBV5-1 and TRBJ1-5, with TRBD1 matching over 10 bases. The J segment lost 2 bases and the V segment lost 3 bases, leaving 2 bases of the junction unmatched. This CDR3 is built from 15 residues. CDR1 is SGHRS, CDR2 YFSETQ, per germline. The CDR3: CASSSGTGGNQPQHF. The CDR3, as DNA: TGCGCCAGCAGCTCCGGGACAGGGGGCAATCAGCCCCAGCATTTT.

This chain's CDR3 is CASSLGLAKETQYF. DNA of the CDR3: TGCGCCAGCAGCTTGGGACTAGCTAAAGAGACCCAGTACTTC. The chain combines TRBV5-1 with TRBJ2-5, with 7 positions matching TRBD2. The CDR3 has 14 amino acids. Unmatched junction bases numbered 2, after V lost 0 bases and J lost 3 bases. Germline CDR1 reads SGHRS; CDR2 reads YFSETQ.

CDR3 region: CASSADRVYGYTF. In DNA, the CDR3 is TGTGCCAGCAGCGCGGACAGGGTCTATGGCTACACCTTC. This chain joins TRBV11-1 and TRBJ1-2, with 8 bases that match TRBD1. Germline values: CDR1 SGHAT, CDR2 FQDESV (reference sequence). J was trimmed by 4 bases and V by 5 bases; bases with no gene match: 3. The CDR3 sequence is 13 residues long.

The V call is TRBV6-5, the J call TRBJ1-5; D unresolved. The V end was cut by 2 bases, the J end by 6 bases, with 8 bases between. Germline CDR1 is MNHEY and CDR2 is SVGAGI. The CDR3 contains 13 residues. This CDR3 is CASSYEGRQPQHF. DNA of the CDR3: TGTGCCAGCAGTTACGAGGGCCGTCAGCCCCAGCATTTT.

This chain joins TRBV7-9 and TRBJ1-6; D possibly corresponds to TRBD1 (6 bases). The ends were cut back, 4 bases at V and 8 bases at J, with 21 bases in the middle. The CDR3 length is 17 residues. The V gene's germline CDR1 is SEHNR and CDR2 FQNEAQ (reference sequence). CDR3 amino acids: CASSSDGGGWGHSPLHF. Written as DNA, the CDR3 is TGTGCCAGCAGCTCTGACGGGGGGGGCTGGGGCCATTCACCCCTCCACTTT.

The gene calls are TRBV6-6 and TRBJ2-3, with D possibly matching TRBD1 (6 bases). Germline V gene sequence: CDR1 MNHNY, CDR2 SVGAGI (reference sequence). Trimming removed 5 bases at V and 3 bases at J, with 15 bases between. This CDR3 region has 15 residues. As DNA, the CDR3 is TGTGCCAGCAGTCAGACAGGTTTTGATACAGATACGCAGTATTTT. Its protein product is CASSQTGFDTDTQYF.

This clone showed up just a few times. The chain employs TRBV27 and TRBJ1-2, with TRBD1 as a possible D gene (5 bases). Per the germline V gene, CDR1 is MNHEY and CDR2 is SMNVEV (reference sequence). The CDR3 covers 15 residues. V was cut by 5 bases and J by 7 bases, with 20 bases left in between. The CDR3 here is CASSRVGQNYVGYTF. CDR3 bases: TGTGCCAGCAGTCGTGTGGGGCAAAACTATGTTGGCTACACCTTC.

The chain links TRBV7-2 to TRBJ2-5; D is ambiguous. The CDR3 has 13 amino acids. Germline loops: CDR1 SGHTA, CDR2 FQGNSA. The ends were cut back, 2 bases at V and 3 bases at J, with 7 bases in the middle. The CDR3 DNA is TGTGCCAGCAGCTTACGGGTTGAAGAGACCCAGTACTTC. This sequence encodes CASSLRVEETQYF.

This clone has just a few counts. V is TRBV5-6 and J is TRBJ1-3; no clear D gene. From germline, CDR1 is SGHDT and CDR2 YYEEEE. The CDR3 is 13 residues long. V shed 0 bases and J shed 11 bases, with 12 bases lying between them. The CDR3 nucleotides are TGTGCCAGCAGCTTGGGAACGGGTATAGCCATATATTTT. Translation: CASSLGTGIAIYF.